This record concerns one T cell receptor (beta chain) sequence. The V gene end was trimmed by 5 bases and the J gene end by 8 bases; junction bases not matched to a gene: 17. The CDR3 covers 16 residues. The V gene's germline CDR1 is MGHRA and CDR2 YSYEKL. The table came from immunoSEQ multiplex PCR; TCRdb's copy has only in-frame clones and leaves some out. The sample consists of under 350,000 clones, around 92% of them appearing once. The data were obtained in a study of blood T cell repertoires in COVID-19. The overall study: Whether acute or convalescent, the COVID-19 samples came from the United States, Italy and Spain. The cDNA or gDNA used as material had been derived from T cells, B-cell-depleted T cells, or PBMCs.

Seattle patient enrollment occurred during active infection, with longitudinal follow-up thereafter. The source is a woman in her thirties with COVID-19, enrolled during active disease. The sample comprised peripheral blood. The chain uses TRBV4-1 and TRBJ1-2; 7 bases match TRBD1. The CDR3 DNA sequence: TGCGCCAGCAGCTCACCGACAGGGAGATTTTTTGAGGGCTACACCTTC. Protein sequence: CASSSPTGRFFEGYTF.